This TCR beta chain was captured by sequencing in a study of cytomegalovirus exposure and HLA in healthy donors. Study background: A later analysis reported the approximately 120 validation repertoires used the same platform as the 666 first-cohort repertoires. Study results and limitations: In vitro assays verified that a few CMV-associated chains recognized CMV antigens specifically. The listing of 150 to 200 TCR beta chains classed them as cytomegalovirus-associated.

With respect to this clone: What it binds is unknown. This is likely an artifact of a read error, given a far larger clone one base away.

It was the roughly 130-subject validation cohort, separate from the roughly 700-subject first cohort, to which the donors belonged. CDR1 and CDR2 from the germline V gene are SEHNR and FQNEAQ (reference sequence). V was shortened by 8 bases and J by 0 bases, with 5 bases between the two germline ends. The CDR3 has 11 amino acids. Only in-frame clones appear in the TCRdb table, and some are missing; sequencing was by immunoSEQ multiplex PCR. The sample records some 180,000 clones, approximately 86% being singletons. The sequencing sample was made of PBMCs. The receptor was isolated from a man aged 30-40 years in good health and CMV-seropositive. V gene TRBV7-9 combines with J gene TRBJ2-7; D not certain. For the CDR3, the DNA is TGTGCCAGCGGTGCCTCCTACGAGCAGTACTTC. Its protein product is CASGASYEQYF.